This TCR beta chain is from a study of cytomegalovirus exposure and HLA in healthy donors (dated by TCRdb to 2016 to 2017). In the study overall: According to an earlier analysis of a few hundred of the donors, about 179 million T cells yielded roughly 110 million unique TCR beta sequences and roughly 280 Gb of sequence data. An early release that covered about 600 HLA-typed donors contained approximately 300 gigabases of sequencing data and roughly 84 million unique TCR sequences. Of the roughly 400 genotyped donors, 65% to 90% were placed in the genetic ancestry cluster associated with self-reported Caucasian donors. The study aimed to test whether cataloging public T cell receptors could reveal signatures of past pathogen exposure. Using immunosequencing, the study profiled T cell repertoires from 666 subjects and related those repertoires to cytomegalovirus serostatus. A separate validation cohort of over 95 different subjects was used in addition to the roughly 700-subject first cohort. To predict cytomegalovirus infection status, the study brought together high-throughput TCR immunosequencing, statistical association of individual TCRs with disease status, and machine learning. A later analysis re-analyzed previously published TCR beta repertoires from hundreds of donors and added high-resolution HLA genotyping to study TCR occurrence patterns. Rather than using new phenotypic data, the later analysis identified candidate immune exposures from TCR beta sequences and from how often those sequences occurred across donors. To decide whether each TCR beta V gene segment behaved as functional or pseudogenic, an earlier analysis of over 500 of the donors relied on high-throughput TCR beta sequencing. Donor age, sex, ethnicity and CMV serostatus were collected together with the repertoire data. In a later genetic analysis, genome-wide SNP genotypes for about three fifths of the roughly 670 donors were used, and that subset was treated as a discovery cohort. All discovery cohort repertoires had been generated on a single sequencing platform. HLA typing included class I and class II loci at four-digit resolution. Typing coverage differed by locus: A, B, C, DRB1 and DQB1 were typed in roughly 620-630 donors, DQA1 in approximately 520, DPA1 in over 600, and DPB1 in approximately 450. Because of strong linkage in the cohort, roughly five DR-DQ haplotypes were treated as single units for association and clustering. On average, around 240,000 unique TCR beta nucleotide sequences were sequenced per donor among roughly 430 genotyped donors of the cohort, with 15% to 20% of those sequences being non-productive.

The cohort was made up of about 610 healthy bone marrow donors. At the time of sampling, every cohort member was nominally healthy, though immune exposures that went unrecorded were likely present. The donor tested CMV seropositive and was one of the 289 seropositive cohort members. A peripheral blood sample was provided by each donor, and peripheral blood mononuclear cells were used for TCR beta sequencing. Genomic DNA was extracted from the blood cell samples with the Qiagen DNeasy Blood Extraction Kit. A total of 11 residues make up the CDR3, ends included. CDR1 is given as SNHLY and CDR2 as FYNNEI, both from the germline V gene. General study outcomes and caveats: In a later analysis, several top co-occurrence clusters were reported to appear linked to parvovirus B19, influenza, CMV and Epstein-Barr virus. According to a later analysis, most CMV-associated TCR beta chains appeared to be HLA-restricted, and the HLA associations seemed to be driven largely by CMV exposure. Specific HLA alleles were associated with more than 15,000 TCR beta sequences at a false discovery rate of 0.05 in a later analysis. Across donors, most TCR sequences were observed very rarely, whereas some public TCRs were present in many individuals. In vitro tests confirmed that a few of the cytomegalovirus-associated TCR beta chains recognize cytomegalovirus antigens. The study gave a list of 150 to 200 TCR beta chains associated with cytomegalovirus. According to the authors, the approach could potentially be generalized to other disease states and immunological phenotypes. In this cohort, only TCR beta chains were sequenced, and detectable features were limited by the absence of alpha or paired-chain data. According to a later genetic analysis, donors in an Asian-associated ancestry cluster had fewer N-insertions in productive TCRs than the approximately 670-donor mean. Seventeen rarely observed V segments, including chromosome 9 orphons, were excluded from the earlier analysis of 550 to 700 of the donors because counts were too low. The classifier was reported to diagnose cytomegalovirus status with high specificity and sensitivity in both the original and validation cohorts. Correlated functional status among segregating V segments might be attributable to linkage disequilibrium, but an unknown experimental factor could not be ruled out. Presence/absence analyses assumed roughly uniform sequencing depth across donors, an assumption that may not hold. A later analysis found that HLA-associated TCR beta chains were more clonally expanded and had lower generation probabilities than equally common non-associated chains. Strong co-occurrence of HLA alleles, especially DR and DQ, made assigning TCR associations to individual alleles difficult. V-gene and J-gene trimming of TCR beta chains was associated with a missense DCLRE1C variant in a later genetic analysis, and the association was replicated in an independent cohort. The 87-base-pair reads could not distinguish some IMGT-functional V segments, including TRBV6-2 and TRBV6-3, so those segments were excluded. A group of highly shared sequence variants was considered likely to be a technical artifact of the sequencing pipeline. Immune exposure information for the cohort was limited to CMV serostatus. In an earlier analysis of about 550 of the donors, most TCR beta V segments were observed in productive rearrangements about 87% or about 30% of the time, broadly matching IMGT annotations. According to a later analysis, TCR association rates differed among HLA loci, with DRB1 alleles showing the most associated TCRs and HLA-C alleles showing the fewest. Because some donors lacked HLA typing at each locus, the association tests relied only on the typed subset. A further reported finding was that TCR beta sequences accurately predicted the HLA-A and HLA-B alleles for most subjects in the first cohort.

This clone was counted only a few times. The clone's antigen remains unknown. The final CDR3 position lacks the conserved phenylalanine or tryptophan, pointing to a likely read error. It is unclear where the CDR3 begins or ends on the DNA, so no DNA is shown, and the CDR3 is as TCRdb lists it. The library was obtained by the immunoSEQ multiplex PCR assay. The multiplex PCR relied on a mix of 60 forward primers for TCR Vbeta segments and 13 reverse primers for TCR Jbeta segments. A multiplex PCR assay on genomic DNA amplified the CDR3 region of rearranged TCR beta genes. Amplified TCR beta libraries were sequenced as 87-base-pair reads on the Illumina HiSeq System. From the authors' description of their analysis: A later analysis tallied 75 million to 95 million unique TCR beta chains across the 700 or so repertoires, and about 12 million of those chains were shared by two or more donors. Raw reads were error-corrected and collapsed into unique sequences by a nearest-neighbor algorithm in which closely related sequences were merged to remove PCR and sequencing errors. Alignment of CDR3 sequences to IMGT reference sequences was used to assign V, D and J gene segments. For a sequence to be retained, at least a six-nucleotide match to both a V gene segment and a J gene segment was required. Rearrangements were called productive when the CDR3 lacked stop codons and stayed in frame with V and J; all others were non-productive. Following IMGT convention, CDR3 was defined as the stretch from the second conserved V-encoded cysteine to the conserved J-encoded phenylalanine. Sequences without an unambiguous match to a single V gene segment were excluded from the earlier analysis of about 640 of the donors. In an earlier analysis of 450 to 750 of the donors, a V segment was called functional when productive rearrangements were above 56.7%, and segregating when the standard deviation between donors exceeded 5%. A statistical classification framework was developed to diagnose cytomegalovirus status using the catalog of TCR beta chain sequences. A later analysis assigned V and J genes by comparing TCR nucleotide sequences with IMGT/GENE-DB human TR gene sequences. Using the TCRdist pipeline, a later analysis assigned CDR3 sequences along with most-parsimonious VDJ recombination scenarios. A later analysis defined each TCR beta chain by its CDR3 amino acid sequence plus V-gene family, and excluded reads lacking a unique V-gene family. As a way to deal with suspected cross-contamination and a sequencing artifact, a later analysis dropped more than 500 nucleotide sequences that were highly shared and had low generation probability. In a later analysis, a clonal expansion index was calculated for each public chain from normalized within-repertoire ranks of inferred template counts. Generation probabilities in a later analysis came from a VDJ recombination model fitted to out-of-frame rearrangements, and those results were checked against IGoR. A later analysis scored TCR-TCR, TCR-HLA and TCR-CMV co-occurrence with hypergeometric tests, applying a repertoire-size bias correction to TCR pairs. A later analysis estimated false discovery rates by permuting HLA or CMV assignments 20 times. In a later analysis, co-occurring TCRs were grouped using DBSCAN, with TCRdist sequence similarity added in when clustering inside HLA-allele-positive subsets. Co-occurrence clustering excluded repertoires with fewer than 30,000 or more than 120,000 public chains, plus five with anomalous nucleotide sharing. What TCRdb holds here is the immuneACCESS table cut down to in-frame rearrangements. Part of the clones is not present; checked against another copy, under half of the missing clones reflect an unresolved V gene, and the others are unexplained. The V and J calls and clone size are taken from that table; D and trimming were inferred from the DNA. The sample yields over 150,000 clones; 70% to 80% were counted once. 3.7% of the sample rests with the top ten.

The receptor comes from a man younger than 45 in good health and CMV-seropositive. Sequencing was done on a sample of PBMCs. The chain was built from TRBV2 and TRBJ1-1; the D call of TRBD1 is as the table states it, not checked on the DNA. The CDR3 reads CASSEDRSGEV.